Reported below is one T cell receptor beta chain. Trimming took off 2 bases at V and 4 bases at J, with 15 bases between the two ends. CDR3 length: 15 residues. In germline, CDR1 is WNHNN, CDR2 SYGVQD (reference sequence). These data originate in a study of shared clonotypes between healthy human individuals. About 30,000 T cell genomes, or around 200 ng DNA, went into the sorted-subset replicate PCRs. Some clones are missing from TCRdb's copy, which holds only in-frame ones; the method was immunoSEQ multiplex PCR. The repertoire includes about 2 million clones, 85% to 95% of them detected once, and 0.13% sits in the top ten.

This sequence originates from a man in his late teens or twenties in good health. Sequencing was carried out using naive CD4+ T cells sorted from blood. Indicated subset: CD45RA+ positively selected. The chain couples TRBV10-1 to TRBJ2-7; possible D gene TRBD1, 5 bases. CDR3 in amino acids: CASSERQGVSYEQYF. The CDR3 region has the DNA TGCGCCAGCAGTGAGCGGCAGGGTGTTTCGTACGAGCAGTACTTC.